This T cell receptor (beta chain) was documented in a study of regulatory T cells in long-lasting Graves disease. This clonotype showed up just a few times. The antigen is not known. Sequencing libraries for TCR beta were prepared with iRepertoire HTBI primers and Arm-PCR of CDR3 regions. TCRdb itself ran the multiplex PCR reads through MiXCR, one entry per CDR3 protein. The data show about 540,000 distinct CDR3 sequences, with roughly 14% seen just once and 8.5% to 10% held by the top ten. Unmatched junction bases numbered 6, after V lost 5 bases and J lost 6 bases. Germline CDR1 and CDR2: MNHEY and SVGEGT. The CDR3 totals 16 residues. Time point described: newly diagnosed GD, antithyroid drugs for less than 3 months. With RNA extracted from PBMCs as input, the TCR library was made. Study-level findings and limits: TCR diversity in persistent Graves' patients was below that of newly diagnosed ones.

The data were also submitted as part of a second study, on T cells in Graves' hyperthyroidism and ophthalmopathy.

Sequences were derived from peripheral blood mononuclear cells (PBMCs), sampled at new diagnosis, from a patient treated with antithyroid drugs. This TCR was sampled from a man aged 25-45 years with Graves disease. The chain recombines TRBV6-2 or TRBV6-3 with TRBJ2-1; 14 bases match TRBD2. The CDR3 loop reads CASSALTSGRANEQFF. The CDR3 nucleotides are TGTGCCAGCAGTGCACTGACTAGCGGGAGGGCCAATGAGCAGTTCTTC.